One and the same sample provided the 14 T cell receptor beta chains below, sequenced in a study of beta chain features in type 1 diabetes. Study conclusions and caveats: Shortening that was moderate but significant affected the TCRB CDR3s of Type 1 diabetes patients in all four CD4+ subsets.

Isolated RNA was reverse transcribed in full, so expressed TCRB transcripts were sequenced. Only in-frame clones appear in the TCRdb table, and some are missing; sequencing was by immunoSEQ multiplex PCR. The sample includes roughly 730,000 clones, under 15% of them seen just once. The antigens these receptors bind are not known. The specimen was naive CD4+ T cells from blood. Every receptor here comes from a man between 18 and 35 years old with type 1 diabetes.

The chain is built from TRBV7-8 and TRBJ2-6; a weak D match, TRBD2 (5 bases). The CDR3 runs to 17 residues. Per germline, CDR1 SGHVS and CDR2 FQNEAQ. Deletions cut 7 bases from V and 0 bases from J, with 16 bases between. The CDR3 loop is CASTLGRVLSGANVLTF. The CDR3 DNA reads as TGTGCCAGCACCCTTGGGAGAGTACTCTCTGGGGCCAACGTCCTGACTTTC.

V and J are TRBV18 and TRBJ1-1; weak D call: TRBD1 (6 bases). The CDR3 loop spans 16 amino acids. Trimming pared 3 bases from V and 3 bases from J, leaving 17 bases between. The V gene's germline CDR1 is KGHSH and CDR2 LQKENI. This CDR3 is CASSPVMGAWDTEAFF. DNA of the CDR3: TGTGCCAGCTCACCCGTCATGGGGGCCTGGGACACTGAAGCTTTCTTT.

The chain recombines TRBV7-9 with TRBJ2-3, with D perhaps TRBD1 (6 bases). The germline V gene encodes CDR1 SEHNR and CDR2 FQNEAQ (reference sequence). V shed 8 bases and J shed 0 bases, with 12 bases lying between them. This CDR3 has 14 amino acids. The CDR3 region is CASPPGQSTDTQYF. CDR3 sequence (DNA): TGTGCCAGCCCCCCGGGACAAAGCACAGATACGCAGTATTTT.

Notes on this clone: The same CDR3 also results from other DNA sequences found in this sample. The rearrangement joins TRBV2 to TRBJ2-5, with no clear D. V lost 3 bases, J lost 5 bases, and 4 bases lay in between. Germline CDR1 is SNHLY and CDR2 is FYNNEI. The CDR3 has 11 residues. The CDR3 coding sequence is TGTGCCAGCAGTGACTGGGAGACCCAGTACTTC. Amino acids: CASSDWETQYF. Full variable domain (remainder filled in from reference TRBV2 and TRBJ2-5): EPEVTQTPSHQVTQMGQEVILRCVPISNHLYFYWYRQILGQKVEFLVSFYNNEISEKSEIFDDQFSVERPDGSNFTLKIRSTKLEDSAMYFCASSDWETQYFGPGTRLLVL.

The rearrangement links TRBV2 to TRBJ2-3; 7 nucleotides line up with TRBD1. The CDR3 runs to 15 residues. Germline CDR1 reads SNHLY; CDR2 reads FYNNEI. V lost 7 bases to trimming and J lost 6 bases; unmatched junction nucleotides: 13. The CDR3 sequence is CASTAPDRSGDTQYF. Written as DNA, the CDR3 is TGTGCCAGCACCGCCCCGGACAGGAGTGGGGATACGCAGTATTTT.

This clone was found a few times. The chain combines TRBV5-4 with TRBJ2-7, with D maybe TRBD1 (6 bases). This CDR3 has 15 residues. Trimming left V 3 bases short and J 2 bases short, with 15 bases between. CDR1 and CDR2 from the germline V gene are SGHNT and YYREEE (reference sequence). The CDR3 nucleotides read TGTGCCAGCAGCTCACCGACAGGCCCAACCTACGAGCAGTACTTC. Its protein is CASSSPTGPTYEQYF.

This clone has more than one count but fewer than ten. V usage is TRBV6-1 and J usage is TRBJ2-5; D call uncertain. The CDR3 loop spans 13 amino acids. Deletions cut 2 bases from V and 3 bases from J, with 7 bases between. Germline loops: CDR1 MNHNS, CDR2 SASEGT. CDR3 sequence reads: CASSELQEETQYF. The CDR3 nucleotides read TGTGCCAGCAGTGAACTGCAGGAAGAGACCCAGTACTTC.

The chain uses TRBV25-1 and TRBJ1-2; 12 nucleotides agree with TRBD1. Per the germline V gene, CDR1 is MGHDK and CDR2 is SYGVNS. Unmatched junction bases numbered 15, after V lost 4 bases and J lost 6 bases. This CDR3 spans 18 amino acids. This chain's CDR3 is CASSGLPWDRGPGDGYTF. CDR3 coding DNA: TGTGCCAGCAGTGGGCTTCCGTGGGACAGGGGGCCTGGCGATGGCTACACCTTC.

This chain's CDR3 is CTSSLPLTGGETQYF. In DNA form, the CDR3 reads TGCACCAGCAGCCTGCCCTTGACAGGGGGAGAGACCCAGTACTTC. The chain couples TRBV1 to TRBJ2-5; the table gives TRBD1 as D, unverified against the DNA. TRBV1 constitutes a pseudogene. The CDR3 is made up of 15 amino acids.

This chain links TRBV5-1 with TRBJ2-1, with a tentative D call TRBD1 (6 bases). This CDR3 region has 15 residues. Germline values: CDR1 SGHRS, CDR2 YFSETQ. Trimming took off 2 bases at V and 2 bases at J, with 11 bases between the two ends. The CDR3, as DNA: TGCGCCAGCAGCTTCACAGGGACCACCTACAATGAGCAGTTCTTC. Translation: CASSFTGTTYNEQFF. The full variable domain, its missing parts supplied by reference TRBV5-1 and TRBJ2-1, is KAGVTQTPRYLIKTRGQQVTLSCSPISGHRSVSWYQQTPGQGLQFLFEYFSETQRNKGNFPGRFSGRQFSNSRSEMNVSTLELGDSALYLCASSFTGTTYNEQFFGPGTRLTVL.

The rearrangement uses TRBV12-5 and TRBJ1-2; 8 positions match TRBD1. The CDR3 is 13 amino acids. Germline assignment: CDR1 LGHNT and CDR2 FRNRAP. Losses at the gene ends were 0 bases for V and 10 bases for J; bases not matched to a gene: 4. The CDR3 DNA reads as TGTGCTAGTGGTTTGGTTCCGGGACAGGACTACACCTTC. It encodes CASGLVPGQDYTF. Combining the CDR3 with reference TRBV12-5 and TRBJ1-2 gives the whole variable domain DARVTQTPRHKVTEMGQEVTMRCQPILGHNTVFWYRQTMMQGLELLAYFRNRAPLDDSGMPKDRFSAEMPDATLATLKIQPSEPRDSAVYFCASGLVPGQDYTFGSGTRLTVV.

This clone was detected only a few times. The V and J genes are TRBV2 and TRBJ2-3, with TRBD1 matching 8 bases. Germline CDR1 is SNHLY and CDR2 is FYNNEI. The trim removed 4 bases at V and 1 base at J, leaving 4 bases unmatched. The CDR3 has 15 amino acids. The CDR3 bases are TGTGCCAGCAGTGCTCAGGGGGCTGGCACAGATACGCAGTATTTT. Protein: CASSAQGAGTDTQYF.

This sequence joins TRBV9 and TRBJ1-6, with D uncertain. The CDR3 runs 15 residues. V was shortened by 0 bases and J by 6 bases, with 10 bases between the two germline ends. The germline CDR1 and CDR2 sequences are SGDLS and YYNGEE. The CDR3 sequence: CASSVEPAPNSPLHF. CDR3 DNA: TGTGCCAGCAGCGTAGAGCCAGCTCCTAATTCACCCCTCCACTTT. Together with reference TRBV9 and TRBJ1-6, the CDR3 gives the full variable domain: DSGVTQTPKHLITATGQRVTLRCSPRSGDLSVYWYQQSLDQGLQFLIQYYNGEERAKGNILERFSAQQFPDLHSELNLSSLELGDSALYFCASSVEPAPNSPLHFGNGTRLTVT.

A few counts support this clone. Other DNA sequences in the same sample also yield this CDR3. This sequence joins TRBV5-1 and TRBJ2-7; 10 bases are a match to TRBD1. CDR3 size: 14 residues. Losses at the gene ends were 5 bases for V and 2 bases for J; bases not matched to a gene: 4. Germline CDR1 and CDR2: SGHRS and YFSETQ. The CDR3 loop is CASSPGQGAYEQYF. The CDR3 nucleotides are TGCGCCAGCAGTCCCGGACAGGGGGCCTACGAGCAGTACTTC.